Listed below are T cell receptor beta chains from one sample, sequenced in a study of blood T cell repertoires in COVID-19. Generated by immunoSEQ multiplex PCR, the TCRdb table keeps only in-frame clones and is missing some. The data contain about 160,000 clones, 80% of them seen just once; the ten biggest clones take up roughly 3.5%. Input material: PBMCs or T cells enriched from blood (not recorded which). These receptors came from a woman aged 55-75 years who had recovered from COVID-19. Both conserved end residues are part of each CDR3. A D gene is named only where the DNA matches it firmly. The listing skips clone size in some rows; elsewhere it reads once, few, many or a size class.

clone size | D gene | J gene | V gene | CDR3 protein | CDR3 DNA
NA | NA | TRBJ1-1 | TRBV29-1 | CSVTDLGVSRWEAFF | TGCAGCGTTACCGACTTAGGGGTTTCAAGGTGGGAAGCTTTCTTT
NA | TRBD2 | TRBJ2-5 | TRBV19 | CASSMGSGDQETQYF | TGTGCCAGTAGTATGGGTAGCGGGGATCAAGAGACCCAGTACTTC
NA | TRBD1 | TRBJ2-7 | TRBV30 | CAWSRDRGFLEQYF | TGTGCCTGGAGCCGGGACAGGGGTTTTCTCGAGCAGTACTTC
once | NA | TRBJ1-2 | TRBV10-3 | CAISVRGGYGYTF | TGTGCCATCAGTGTCCGCGGGGGCTATGGCTACACCTTC
once | TRBD1 | TRBJ1-1 | TRBV19 | CASSPRDRGNAFF | TGTGCCAGTAGTCCCCGGGACAGGGGGAACGCTTTCTTT
once | TRBD1 | TRBJ1-1 | TRBV5-1 | CASSARGQDTEAFF | TGCGCCAGCAGCGCCAGGGGGCAGGACACTGAAGCTTTCTTT
NA | NA | TRBJ1-2 | TRBV24-1 | CATSAQGEGYTF | TGTGCCACCAGTGCACAGGGAGAGGGCTACACCTTC
few | TRBD1 | TRBJ2-2 | TRBV7-9 | CASRPRQGTTGELFF | TGTGCCAGCAGGCCTAGACAGGGGACCACCGGGGAGCTGTTTTTT
NA | TRBD1 | TRBJ1-4 | TRBV7-9 | CASRRGQGSEKLFF | TGTGCCAGCAGAAGGGGACAGGGGTCTGAAAAACTGTTTTTT
once | TRBD2 | TRBJ2-7 | TRBV6-5 | CASSYTGLAGAYEQYF | TGTGCCAGCAGTTACACCGGACTAGCGGGGGCCTACGAGCAGTACTTC
NA | NA | TRBJ2-5 | TRBV1 | CTAELAATQYF | TGCACCGCGGAGCTAGCTGCGACCCAGTACTTC
few | TRBD1 | TRBJ1-4 | TRBV5-1 | CASSLRPGGLATNEKLFF | TGCGCCAGCAGCTTGAGGCCAGGGGGCCTTGCAACTAATGAAAAACTGTTTTTT
few | NA | TRBJ1-3 | TRBV7-9 | CASSLTQGPGNTIYF | TGTGCCAGCAGCCTAACACAGGGTCCGGGAAACACCATATATTTT
NA | NA | TRBJ1-2 | TRBV29-1 | CSVDRGVDYGYTF | TGCAGCGTTGATAGGGGTGTGGACTATGGCTACACCTTC
once | TRBD1 | TRBJ2-3 | TRBV5-4 | CAETGGTDTQYF | TGTGCCGAGACAGGGGGCACAGATACGCAGTATTTT
few | NA | TRBJ2-7 | TRBV3-1/TRBV3-2 | CASSLRGLDEQYF | TGTGCCAGCAGCCTAAGAGGGTTGGACGAGCAGTACTTC
NA | TRBD2 | TRBJ2-5 | TRBV5-1 | CASSLGGTSGTETQYF | TGCGCCAGCAGCTTGGGGGGGACTAGCGGGACAGAGACCCAGTACTTC
once | TRBD2 | TRBJ2-7 | TRBV2 | CASSERSLAGGRSYEQYF | TGTGCCAGCAGTGAGAGGTCTCTAGCGGGGGGGCGGTCCTACGAGCAGTACTTC
NA | NA | TRBJ2-5 | TRBV2 | CASSFAGLPEETQYF | TGTGCCAGCAGTTTTGCGGGACTGCCTGAAGAGACCCAGTACTTC
NA | NA | TRBJ1-1 | TRBV21-1 | CASSKGTALGTEAFF | TGTGCCAGCAGCAAAGGGACAGCCCTCGGCACTGAAGCTTTCTTT
NA | TRBD1 | TRBJ2-6 | TRBV18 | CASSLTGISTAGANVLTF | TGTGCCAGCTCACTGACAGGGATTAGTACGGCCGGGGCCAACGTCCTGACTTTC
once | TRBD1 | TRBJ1-6 | TRBV15 | CATTDRGARGALHF | TGTGCCACAACCGACAGGGGCGCACGGGGGGCCCTCCACTTT
once | TRBD1 | TRBJ2-7 | TRBV7-9 | CASSFRQGDHEQYF | TGTGCCAGCAGCTTCCGACAGGGAGACCACGAGCAGTACTTC
NA | NA | TRBJ1-1 | TRBV7-2 | CASSLNREVAEAFF | TGTGCCAGCAGCTTAAACAGGGAAGTGGCTGAAGCTTTCTTT
NA | NA | TRBJ2-3 | TRBV14 | CASSPWTGSGGPTDTQYF | TGTGCCAGCAGCCCTTGGACAGGGAGCGGGGGGCCGACAGATACGCAGTATTTT
NA | NA | TRBJ1-6 | TRBV5-1 | CASSLNQAAPLHF | TGCGCCAGCAGCTTGAATCAAGCGGCACCCCTCCACTTT
once | TRBD1 | TRBJ1-2 | TRBV30 | CAWTWTGSYGYTF | TGTGCCTGGACCTGGACAGGTTCGTATGGCTACACCTTC
NA | NA | TRBJ1-2 | TRBV4-1 | CASSQDWGGDGYTF | TGCGCCAGCAGCCAAGATTGGGGAGGAGATGGCTACACCTTC
NA | NA | TRBJ1-5 | TRBV5-4 | CASSPTVLSNQPQHF | TGTGCCAGCAGCCCGACAGTTCTTAGCAATCAGCCCCAGCATTTT
NA | NA | TRBJ1-2 | TRBV29-1 | CSVAGGGTPDGYTF | TGCAGCGTGGCGGGGGGGGGCACCCCCGATGGCTACACCTTC
NA | NA | TRBJ2-3 | TRBV9 | CASSVEWGGGDTQYF | TGTGCCAGCAGCGTAGAATGGGGGGGCGGCGATACGCAGTATTTT
NA | TRBD2 | TRBJ2-3 | TRBV4-2 | CASSQELTSGGSDTDTQYF | TGTGCCAGCAGCCAAGAGCTCACTAGCGGGGGGAGTGACACAGATACGCAGTATTTT
NA | NA | TRBJ1-2 | TRBV6-5 | CASSTRGRGYGYTF | TGTGCCAGCAGTACGCGGGGCCGGGGCTATGGCTACACCTTC
few | NA | TRBJ2-7 | TRBV5-6 | CASSLFGRDYEQYF | TGTGCCAGCAGCTTATTCGGCAGGGACTACGAGCAGTACTTC
NA | NA | TRBJ1-1 | TRBV5-1 | CASSFIHSVTEAFF | TGCGCCAGCAGCTTTATCCACAGTGTCACTGAAGCTTTCTTT
few | NA | TRBJ1-2 | TRBV11-2 | CASSSRGSGTTYGYTF | TGTGCCAGCAGTTCCAGGGGTTCGGGGACTACCTATGGCTACACCTTC
once | TRBD1 | TRBJ1-2 | TRBV4-1 | CATTEEEGTVYGYTF | TGCGCCACTACAGAGGAGGAAGGGACAGTCTATGGCTACACCTTC
few | TRBD2 | TRBJ2-1 | TRBV5-1 | CASSSLPGLAGHNEQFF | TGCGCCAGCAGCTCGTTACCCGGACTAGCGGGGCACAATGAGCAGTTCTTC
NA | TRBD2 | TRBJ2-2 | TRBV15 | CATSRDPLAGDTGELFF | TGTGCCACCAGCAGAGATCCCCTAGCGGGGGACACCGGGGAGCTGTTTTTT
few | NA | TRBJ2-5 | TRBV4-1 | CASSQVSETQYF | TGCGCCAGCAGCCAAGTCTCGGAGACCCAGTACTTC
NA | NA | TRBJ2-3 | TRBV7-9 | CASSLRGADTQYF | TGTGCCAGCAGCTTACGGGGAGCGGATACGCAGTATTTT
NA | TRBD1 | TRBJ1-1 | TRBV19 | CASSDLRQGPVLNTEAFF | TGTGCCAGTAGCGATCTGAGACAGGGGCCTGTTCTGAACACTGAAGCTTTCTTT
NA | NA | TRBJ1-5 | TRBV5-1 | CASSSNRDEPQHF | TGCGCCAGCAGCTCCAACAGGGATGAGCCCCAGCATTTT
NA | TRBD1 | TRBJ2-2 | TRBV24-1 | CATSEAGTGGTGELFF | TGTGCCACCAGTGAAGCCGGGACAGGTGGAACCGGGGAGCTGTTTTTT
NA | NA | TRBJ2-2 | TRBV5-4 | CASSATGGTGELFF | TGTGCCAGCAGCGCGACCGGAGGCACCGGGGAGCTGTTTTTT
NA | TRBD1 | TRBJ1-2 | TRBV19 | CASSPSGSRGQGYTF | TGTGCCAGTAGTCCCTCGGGGAGCAGGGGACAGGGCTACACCTTC
NA | NA | TRBJ1-4 | TRBV21-1 | CASSKVIDSGGEKLFF | TGTGCCAGCAGCAAAGTAATAGACAGCGGGGGCGAAAAACTGTTTTTT
NA | NA | TRBJ2-7 | TRBV30 | CAWSRGANTIEQYF | TGTGCCTGGAGCAGGGGCGCGAATACTATCGAGCAGTACTTC
NA | TRBD1 | TRBJ1-2 | TRBV9 | CASSAAGQGTYGYTF | TGTGCCAGCAGCGCTGCCGGACAGGGAACCTATGGCTACACCTTC
NA | TRBD2 | TRBJ2-5 | TRBV14 | CASSQGLAGALQETQYF | TGTGCCAGCAGCCAAGGCCTAGCGGGGGCCCTGCAAGAGACCCAGTACTTC
NA | TRBD2 | TRBJ2-6 | TRBV30 | CASRPSGGLSSGANVLTF | TGTGCCTCTCGCCCTAGCGGGGGGCTAAGCTCTGGGGCCAACGTCCTGACTTTC
NA | NA | TRBJ2-5 | TRBV2 | CASSLRTETQYF | TGTGCCAGCAGTCTAAGAACGGAGACCCAGTACTTC
NA | TRBD2 | TRBJ2-1 | TRBV10-1 | CASSAAGEPNEQFF | TGCGCCAGCAGTGCCGCGGGGGAGCCCAATGAGCAGTTCTTC
NA | NA | TRBJ2-2 | TRBV12-3/TRBV12-4 | CASSLGGTGELFF | TGTGCCAGCAGTTTAGGAGGTACCGGGGAGCTGTTTTTT
NA | TRBD1 | TRBJ1-3 | TRBV5-6 | CASSLDGDRGNTIYF | TGTGCCAGCAGCTTGGATGGGGACAGGGGAAACACCATATATTTT
NA | NA | TRBJ1-4 | TRBV4-1 | CASSQDRGQGSEKLFF | TGCGCCAGCAGCCAAGATAGAGGCCAGGGATCTGAAAAACTGTTTTTT